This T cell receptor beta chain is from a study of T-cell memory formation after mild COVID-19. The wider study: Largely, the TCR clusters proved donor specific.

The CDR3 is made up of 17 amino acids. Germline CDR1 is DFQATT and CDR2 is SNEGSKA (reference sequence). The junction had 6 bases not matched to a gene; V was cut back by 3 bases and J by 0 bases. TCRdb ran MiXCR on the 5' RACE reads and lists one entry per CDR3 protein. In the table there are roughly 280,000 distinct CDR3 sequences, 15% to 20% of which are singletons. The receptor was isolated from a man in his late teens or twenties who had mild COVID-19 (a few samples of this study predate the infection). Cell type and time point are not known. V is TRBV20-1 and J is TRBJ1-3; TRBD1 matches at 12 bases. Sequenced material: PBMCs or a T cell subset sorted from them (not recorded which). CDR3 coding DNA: TGCAGTGCTAGTGGGACAGGGGGCTTCCTCTCTGGAAACACCATATATTTT. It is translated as CSASGTGGFLSGNTIYF.